Each of the 16 T cell receptor beta chains below was sequenced from the same sample in a study of cytomegalovirus exposure and HLA in healthy donors. Primers: 60 Vbeta forward and 13 Jbeta reverse. Method: immunoSEQ multiplex PCR; TCRdb's copy keeps in-frame clones and lacks some. The sample has 150,000 to 190,000 clones, approximately 81% seen once; the top ten hold over 1.1%. The sequenced sample consisted of PBMCs. The source of these receptors is a man aged 18 to 30 in good health and CMV-seronegative.

V and J are TRBV2 and TRBJ1-2; D unresolved. The germline V and J ends were trimmed by 4 bases and 7 bases, with 16 bases remaining between them. The CDR3 is made up of 14 amino acids. Germline V gene sequence: CDR1 SNHLY, CDR2 FYNNEI. The CDR3 bases are TGTGCCAGCAGTGTACTCGGAGGAAACACTGGCTACACCTTC. Encoded protein: CASSVLGGNTGYTF.

J is TRBJ2-7 and V is TRBV6-5; 7 bases are a match to TRBD1. CDR1 is MNHEY and CDR2 is SVGAGI in the germline V gene. The CDR3 is made up of 14 amino acids. J gave up 0 bases and V 6 bases, and 5 bases lay outside the gene matches. The CDR3 protein is CASRSTGASYEQYF. Here the CDR3 DNA reads TGTGCCAGCAGATCAACAGGGGCCTCCTACGAGCAGTACTTC.

The CDR3 coding sequence is TGTGCCAGCAGTTCGACCGGGACAGGGTACAATGAGCAGTTCTTC. Its protein product is CASSSTGTGYNEQFF. The chain links TRBV6-5 to TRBJ2-1, with 9 bases matching TRBD1. This CDR3 is built from 15 residues. Germline CDR1 reads MNHEY; CDR2 reads SVGAGI. Unmatched junction bases numbered 5, after V lost 4 bases and J lost 4 bases.

This clone was seen just once. V and J are TRBV7-2 and TRBJ2-1; 7 bases align to TRBD1. From germline, CDR1 is SGHTA and CDR2 FQGNSA. This CDR3 is 17 amino acids long. With V trimmed by 1 base and J by 4 bases, 10 bases remained unmatched. The CDR3 sequence: CASSLGLTGPIYNEQFF. The CDR3 DNA reads as TGTGCCAGCAGCTTAGGTCTGACAGGGCCTATTTACAATGAGCAGTTCTTC.

The J gene is TRBJ2-5, the V gene TRBV2; no reliable D call. This CDR3 has 14 amino acids. V was trimmed by 2 bases and J by 1 base, leaving 8 bases between them. Germline CDR1 SNHLY, CDR2 FYNNEI. The CDR3 loop is CASSERQAQETQYF. CDR3 DNA sequence: TGTGCCAGCAGTGAAAGGCAGGCCCAAGAGACCCAGTACTTC.

V and J are TRBV21-1 and TRBJ1-3; TRBD1, the table's D call, was not compared with the DNA. TRBV21-1 is classified as a pseudogene. The CDR3 has 18 residues. The chain's CDR3 is CASSKRLGDRPSGNTIYF. The CDR3 DNA is TGTGCCAGCAGCAAAAGGCTGGGAGACAGGCCCTCTGGAAACACCATATATTTT.

This chain joins TRBV7-2 and TRBJ2-1; TRBD2 matches 7 bases. Germline CDR1 SGHTA, CDR2 FQGNSA. With V trimmed by 5 bases and J by 7 bases, 8 bases remained unmatched. The CDR3 extends over 14 amino acids. The CDR3 is CASSPGLQGNEQFF. DNA of the CDR3: TGTGCCAGCAGCCCGGGACTACAAGGGAATGAGCAGTTCTTC.

The V and J genes are TRBV2 and TRBJ2-3, with 8 bases lining up with TRBD2. J lost 1 base, V lost 7 bases, and 10 bases had no gene match. The V gene's germline CDR1 is SNHLY and CDR2 FYNNEI. CDR3 length equals 16 residues. CDR3 nucleotides: TGTGCCAGCACTATCGGCGGGGGGTCGGGCACAGATACGCAGTATTTT. This gives the protein CASTIGGGSGTDTQYF.

The rearrangement joins TRBV18 to TRBJ2-5, with D possibly TRBD1 on 6 matching bases. The DNA end is more similar to TRBJ2-7, so the J call may be wrong. The CDR3 is made up of 17 amino acids. Germline V gene lookup returns CDR1 KGHSH and CDR2 LQKENI. The CDR3 reads CASSPDSQGWARYEQYF. The CDR3 coding sequence is TGTGCCAGCTCACCGGACAGTCAAGGGTGGGCAAGGTACGAGCAGTACTTC.

This chain links TRBV9 with TRBJ2-1; 7 bases are a match to TRBD2. The CDR3 contains 15 residues. Germline V gene sequence: CDR1 SGDLS, CDR2 YYNGEE. With V trimmed by 0 bases and J by 3 bases, 3 bases remained unmatched. CDR3 loop: CASSVDVAGYNEQFF. The CDR3 DNA reads TGTGCCAGCAGCGTAGATGTAGCGGGCTACAATGAGCAGTTCTTC.

The CDR3 loop reads CASSQGQGSNQPQHF. CDR3 DNA sequence: TGTGCCAGCAGCCAGGGACAGGGAAGCAATCAGCCCCAGCATTTT. The rearrangement joins TRBV7-6 to TRBJ1-5, with 9 bases lining up with TRBD1. Unmatched junction bases numbered 3, after V lost 5 bases and J lost 1 base. This CDR3 has 15 amino acids. Germline V gene data show CDR1 as SGHVS and CDR2 as FNYEAQ.

This clone has just a few counts. V usage is TRBV27 and J usage is TRBJ2-7, with 7 positions matching TRBD1. The J segment lost 2 bases and the V segment lost 6 bases, leaving 4 bases of the junction unmatched. The CDR3 loop spans 13 amino acids. Germline V gene lookup returns CDR1 MNHEY and CDR2 SMNVEV (reference sequence). The CDR3 region has the DNA TGTGCCAGCAGAAGGGACAGAACCTACGAGCAGTACTTC. Amino acids: CASRRDRTYEQYF.

The V call is TRBV2, the J call TRBJ2-7, with 10 positions matching TRBD2. After removal of 4 bases from V and 1 base from J, the junction contained 1 base not matched to a gene. CDR1 is SNHLY and CDR2 is FYNNEI in the germline V gene. The CDR3 totals 14 residues. CDR3 amino acids: CASSGTSGSYEQYF. The CDR3 DNA reads TGTGCCAGCAGTGGGACTAGCGGATCCTACGAGCAGTACTTC.

In this sample, this clone turned up a few times. The chain combines TRBV5-5 with TRBJ2-7, with 10 bases aligning to TRBD2. Germline V CDR1 and CDR2: SGHKS, YYEKEE (reference sequence). The CDR3 length is 19 residues. V shed 3 bases and J 6 bases; nucleotides not matched to a gene: 21. The CDR3 protein is CASSWSFSLAGVVVGEQYF. In DNA, the CDR3 is TGTGCCAGCAGCTGGTCATTTTCCCTAGCGGGAGTAGTGGTAGGCGAGCAGTACTTC.

The chain recombines TRBV6-4 with TRBJ1-4, with 9 bases aligning to TRBD1. The CDR3 runs to 15 residues. The ends lost 4 bases at V and 4 bases at J; junction bases unmatched: 4. Germline assignment: CDR1 MRHNA and CDR2 SNTAGT. The CDR3 spells CASSVGTGNNEKLFF. As DNA, the CDR3 is TGTGCCAGCAGTGTCGGGACAGGGAATAATGAAAAACTGTTTTTT.

The chain employs TRBV28 and TRBJ2-6, with D possibly matching TRBD1 (5 bases). The CDR3 is 15 residues long. The germline V gene has CDR1 MDHEN and CDR2 SYDVKM. V was trimmed by 8 bases and J by 1 base, leaving 12 bases between them. CDR3 amino acids: CASGLTASGANVLTF. CDR3 sequence (DNA): TGTGCCAGCGGCTTGACAGCGTCTGGGGCCAACGTCCTGACTTTC. The whole variable domain, filled in from reference TRBV28 and TRBJ2-6, reads DVKVTQSSRYLVKRTGEKVFLECVQDMDHENMFWYRQDPGLGLRLIYFSYDVKMKEKGDIPEGYSVSREKKERFSLILESASTNQTSMYLCASGLTASGANVLTFGAGSRLTVL.